The 10 T cell receptor beta chains reported below all come from one sample, sequenced in a study of T-cell memory formation after mild COVID-19. TCRdb recomputed calls from the 5' RACE reads with MiXCR, one row per CDR3 protein. The table includes about 100,000 distinct CDR3 sequences, 11% detected once. Sequencing was done on a sample of PBMCs or a T cell subset sorted from them (not recorded which). These receptors were collected from a man between 18 and 29 years old who had mild COVID-19 (a few samples of this study predate the infection). Cell type and time point are not known.

This chain uses TRBV12-3 or TRBV12-4 with TRBJ2-3, with TRBD2 matching 8 bases. After removal of 3 bases from V and 5 bases from J, the junction contained 10 bases not matched to a gene. This CDR3 has 16 residues. The CDR3 reads CASSFWGAGVEDTQYF. CDR3 bases: TGTGCCAGCAGTTTTTGGGGAGCGGGGGTGGAAGATACGCAGTATTTT.

V and J are TRBV7-9 and TRBJ2-7, with D tentatively TRBD1 (5 bases). Trimming left V 1 base short and J 5 bases short, with 12 bases between. CDR1 is SEHNR, CDR2 FQNEAQ, per germline (reference sequence). This CDR3 spans 14 amino acids. CDR3 nucleotide sequence: TGTGCCAGCAGCTTAGTCCAGGGCGTAAACGAGCAGTACTTC. Its protein product is CASSLVQGVNEQYF.

This clonotype has a handful of counts. J is TRBJ2-7 and V is TRBV14; perhaps TRBD2 as D (5 bases). With 5 bases removed from V and 5 bases from J, the gap between germline ends came to 10 bases. The CDR3 totals 12 residues. Germline V lookup: CDR1 SGHDN, CDR2 FVKESK. The CDR3 DNA sequence: TGTGCCAGCAGCGGGGAGAGAGACGAGCAGTACTTC. Protein sequence: CASSGERDEQYF.

This rearrangement joins TRBV6-1 to TRBJ2-5; perhaps TRBD2 as D (6 bases). The CDR3 is 15 residues long. Trimming removed 0 bases from V and 5 bases from J, with 13 bases in between. The germline gives CDR1 MNHNS, CDR2 SASEGT. CDR3 bases: TGTGCCAGCAGTGAAGCGGATGGGGAGGTGGAGACCCAGTACTTC. This translates into CASSEADGEVETQYF.

This clonotype was observed a few times. The chain recombines TRBV28 with TRBJ1-1; D gene unclear. CDR1 and CDR2 from the germline V gene are MDHEN and SYDVKM. V gave up 1 base and J gave up 3 bases, with 9 bases separating them. This CDR3 contains 14 residues. The CDR3 DNA reads TGTGCCAGCAGTTTATTCCGGGTGGACACTGAAGCTTTCTTT. It translates to CASSLFRVDTEAFF.

The chain combines TRBV7-2 with TRBJ2-2; 8 bases line up with TRBD2. The CDR3 spans 15 residues. The germline V gene encodes CDR1 SGHTA and CDR2 FQGNSA. Germline trimming cut 3 bases from V and 5 bases from J; bases unmatched to any gene: 5. In nucleotides, the CDR3 is TGTGCCAGCAGCTTTATAGCGGGGATGACCGGGGAGCTGTTTTTT. It codes for CASSFIAGMTGELFF.

In this sample, this clonotype turned up a few times. The V and J genes are TRBV5-5 and TRBJ2-2; D might be TRBD2 (5 bases). The length of the CDR3 is 14 residues. The V gene lost 4 bases and the J gene lost 7 bases, with 14 bases spanning the gap. Germline V CDR1 and CDR2: SGHKS, YYEKEE (reference sequence). CDR3 DNA: TGTGCCAGCAGCCTTGGACTGGGTGGCGGGGAGCTGTTTTTT. This gives the protein CASSLGLGGGELFF.

This clonotype appeared a few times. The rearrangement joins TRBV9 to TRBJ2-3; 9 bases are shared with TRBD1. Unmatched junction bases numbered 11, after V lost 3 bases and J lost 3 bases. The germline V gene has CDR1 SGDLS and CDR2 YYNGEE. This CDR3 has 17 amino acids. CDR3 sequence: CASSAMTGGFGTDTQYF. For the CDR3, the DNA is TGTGCCAGCAGCGCGATGACAGGGGGGTTCGGAACAGATACGCAGTATTTT.

This clonotype appeared a few times. This chain joins TRBV7-9 and TRBJ1-6, with a weak D call TRBD1 (6 bases). The CDR3 sequence is 16 residues long. Germline V gives CDR1 SEHNR, CDR2 FQNEAQ (reference sequence). V was clipped by 2 bases and J by 5 bases, with 13 bases between them. CDR3 coding DNA: TGTGCCAGCAGCTTAATAGGGGGGGGGAATAATTCACCCCTCCACTTT. Its protein is CASSLIGGGNNSPLHF.

This clonotype was counted between two and nine times. The rearrangement joins TRBV7-6 to TRBJ1-5, with D unclear. Deletions cut 5 bases from V and 2 bases from J, with 16 bases between. There are 16 residues in the CDR3. CDR1 is SGHVS and CDR2 is FNYEAQ in the germline V gene. CDR3 sequence reads: CASSDRTAPGNQPQHF. For the CDR3, the DNA is TGTGCCAGCAGCGACCGAACAGCGCCGGGCAATCAGCCCCAGCATTTT.